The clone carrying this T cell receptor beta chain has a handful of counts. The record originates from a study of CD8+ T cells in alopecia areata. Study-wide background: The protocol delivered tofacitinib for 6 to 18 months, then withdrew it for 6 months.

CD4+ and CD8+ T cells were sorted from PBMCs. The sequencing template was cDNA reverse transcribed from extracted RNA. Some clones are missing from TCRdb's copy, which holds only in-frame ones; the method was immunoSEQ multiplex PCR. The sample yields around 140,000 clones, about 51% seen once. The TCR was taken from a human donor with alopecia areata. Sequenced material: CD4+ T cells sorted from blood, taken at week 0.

CDR3 nucleotides: TGCAGCGTTGATACAGTGTTCGGAAAACTGTTTTTT. Protein product: CSVDTVFGKLFF. The V call is TRBV29-1, the J call TRBJ1-4, with D unclear. There are 12 residues in the CDR3. Germline loops: CDR1 SQVTM, CDR2 ANQGSEA. Trimming took 3 bases from V and 10 from J, leaving 12 bases between them.